The present T cell receptor beta chain was sequenced within a study of blood T cell repertoires in COVID-19. Study-wide context: Samples of COVID-19 (acute and convalescent) were obtained from the United States, Italy and Spain. The cDNA or gDNA used as material had been derived from T cells, B-cell-depleted T cells, or PBMCs.

Only in-frame clones appear in the TCRdb table, and some are missing; sequencing was by immunoSEQ multiplex PCR. The sample carries 250,000 to 300,000 clones, approximately 80% recorded once. This CDR3 is 15 amino acids long. CDR1 MNHEY and CDR2 SVGEGT come from the germline V gene. The J segment lost 8 bases and the V segment lost 5 bases, leaving 11 bases of the junction unmatched. This clonotype was obtained from a man in his fifties or sixties with acute or convalescent COVID-19. The sequencing sample was made of peripheral blood. This chain connects TRBV6-2 or TRBV6-3 to TRBJ2-1, with TRBD2 identical over 8 bases. CDR3 protein: CASSRLATLKDEQFF. The CDR3 DNA is TGTGCCAGCAGTAGACTAGCGACCCTTAAGGATGAGCAGTTCTTC.